This TCR beta chain stems from a study of cytomegalovirus exposure and HLA in healthy donors. This clone came up a few times. V shed 4 bases and J 0 bases; nucleotides not matched to a gene: 2. CDR3 length: 15 residues. Germline CDR1 and CDR2: LGHNT and FRNRAP. In the PCR, 60 Vbeta and 13 Jbeta primers were used. Profiled with immunoSEQ multiplex PCR; TCRdb holds only in-frame clones, not every one. Among tens of thousands of clones, around a tenth were seen once, and the ten largest hold roughly 22%. The chain uses TRBV12-5 and TRBJ2-3; 9 nucleotides line up with TRBD2. Material: PBMCs. This receptor was obtained from a man aged 60-69 years in good health and CMV-seropositive. CDR3 nucleotides: TGTGCTAGTGGTTCGAGCGGGGGGAGCACAGATACGCAGTATTTT. Translated: CASGSSGGSTDTQYF.